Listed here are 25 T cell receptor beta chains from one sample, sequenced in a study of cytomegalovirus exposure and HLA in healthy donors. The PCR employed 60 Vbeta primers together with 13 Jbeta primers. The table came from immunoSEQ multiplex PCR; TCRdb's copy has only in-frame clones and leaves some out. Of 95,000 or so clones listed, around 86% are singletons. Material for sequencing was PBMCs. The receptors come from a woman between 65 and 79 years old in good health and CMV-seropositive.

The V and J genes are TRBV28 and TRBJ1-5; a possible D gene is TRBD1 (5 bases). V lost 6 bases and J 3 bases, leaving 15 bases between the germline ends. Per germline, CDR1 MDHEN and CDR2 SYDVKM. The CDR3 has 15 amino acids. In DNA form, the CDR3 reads TGTGCCAGCAGAACCGACGGGGGGATCAATCAGCCCCAGCATTTT. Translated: CASRTDGGINQPQHF.

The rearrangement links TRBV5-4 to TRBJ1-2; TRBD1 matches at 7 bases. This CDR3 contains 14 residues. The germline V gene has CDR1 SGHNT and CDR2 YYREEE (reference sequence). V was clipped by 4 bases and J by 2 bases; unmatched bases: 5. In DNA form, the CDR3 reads TGTGCCAGCAGCCAGGGACAGTGGAACTATGGCTACACCTTC. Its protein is CASSQGQWNYGYTF. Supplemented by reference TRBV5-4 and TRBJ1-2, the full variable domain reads ETGVTQSPTHLIKTRGQQVTLRCSSQSGHNTVSWYQQALGQGPQFIFQYYREEENGRGNFPPRFSGLQFPNYSSELNVNALELDDSALYLCASSQGQWNYGYTFGSGTRLTVV.

CDR3 nucleotides: TGTGCCAGCAGGGGAGACTCGGGCCCCGGGGAGCTGTTTTTT. It is translated as CASRGDSGPGELFF. The gene calls are TRBV7-3 and TRBJ2-2, with a tentative D call TRBD2 (5 bases). The CDR3 length is 14 residues. V gave up 6 bases and J gave up 6 bases, with 14 bases separating them. Per germline, CDR1 SGHTA and CDR2 FQGTGA.

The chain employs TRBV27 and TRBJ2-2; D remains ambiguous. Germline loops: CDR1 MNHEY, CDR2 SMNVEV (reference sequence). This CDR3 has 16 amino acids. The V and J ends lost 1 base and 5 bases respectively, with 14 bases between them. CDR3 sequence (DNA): TGTGCCAGCAGTTTATTGCGGCCCCAGAAAACCGGGGAGCTGTTTTTT. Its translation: CASSLLRPQKTGELFF.

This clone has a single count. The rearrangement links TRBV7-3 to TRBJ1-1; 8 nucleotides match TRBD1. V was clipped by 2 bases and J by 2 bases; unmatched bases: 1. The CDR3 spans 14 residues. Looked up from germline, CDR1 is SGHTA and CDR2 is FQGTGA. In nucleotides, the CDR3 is TGTGCCAGCAGCTTAGGACAGGGTAACACTGAAGCTTTCTTT. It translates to CASSLGQGNTEAFF.

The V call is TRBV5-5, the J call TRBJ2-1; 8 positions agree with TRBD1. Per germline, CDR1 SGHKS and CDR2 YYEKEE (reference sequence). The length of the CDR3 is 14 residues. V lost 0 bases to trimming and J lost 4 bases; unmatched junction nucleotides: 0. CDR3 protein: CASSLGQGYNEQFF. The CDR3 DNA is TGTGCCAGCAGCTTGGGACAGGGGTACAATGAGCAGTTCTTC.

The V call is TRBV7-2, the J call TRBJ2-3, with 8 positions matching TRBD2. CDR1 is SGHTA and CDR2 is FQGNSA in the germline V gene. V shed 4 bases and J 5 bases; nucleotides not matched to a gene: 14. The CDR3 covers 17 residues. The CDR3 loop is CASSSRREREGRDTQYF. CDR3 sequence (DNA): TGTGCCAGCAGCTCGCGGCGCGAACGGGAGGGCCGAGATACGCAGTATTTT.

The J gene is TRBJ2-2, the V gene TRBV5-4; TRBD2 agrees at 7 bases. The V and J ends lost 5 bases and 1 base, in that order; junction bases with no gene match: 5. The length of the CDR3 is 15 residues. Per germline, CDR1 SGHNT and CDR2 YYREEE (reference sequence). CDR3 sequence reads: CASSSGGVNTGELFF. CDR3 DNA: TGTGCCAGCAGTTCGGGGGGTGTGAACACCGGGGAGCTGTTTTTT.

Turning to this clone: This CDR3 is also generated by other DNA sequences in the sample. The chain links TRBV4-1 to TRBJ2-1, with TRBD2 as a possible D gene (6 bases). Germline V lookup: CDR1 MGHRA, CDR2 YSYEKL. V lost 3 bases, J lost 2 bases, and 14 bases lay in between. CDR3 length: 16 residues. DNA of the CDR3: TGCGCCAGCAGCCAGGGACTCGTTTTTCCCTACAATGAGCAGTTCTTC. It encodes CASSQGLVFPYNEQFF.

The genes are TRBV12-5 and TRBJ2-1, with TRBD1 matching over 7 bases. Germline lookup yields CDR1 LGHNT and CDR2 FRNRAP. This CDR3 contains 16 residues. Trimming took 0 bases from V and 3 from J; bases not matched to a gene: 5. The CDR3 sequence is CASGLVLGGLYNEQFF. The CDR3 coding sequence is TGTGCTAGTGGTTTGGTCTTAGGGGGCCTCTACAATGAGCAGTTCTTC.

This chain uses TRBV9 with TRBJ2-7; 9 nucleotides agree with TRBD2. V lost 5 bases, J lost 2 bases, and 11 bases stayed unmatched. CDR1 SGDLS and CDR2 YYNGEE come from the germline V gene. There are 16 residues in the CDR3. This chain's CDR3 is CASSAEGAGGTYEQYF. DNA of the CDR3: TGTGCCAGCAGTGCCGAGGGAGCGGGAGGTACCTACGAGCAGTACTTC.

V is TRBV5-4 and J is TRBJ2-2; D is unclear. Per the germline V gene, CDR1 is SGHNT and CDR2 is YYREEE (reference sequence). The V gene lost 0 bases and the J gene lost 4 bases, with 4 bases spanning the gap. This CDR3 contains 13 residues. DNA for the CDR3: TGTGCCAGCAGCTTGGACTTCACCGGGGAGCTGTTTTTT. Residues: CASSLDFTGELFF.

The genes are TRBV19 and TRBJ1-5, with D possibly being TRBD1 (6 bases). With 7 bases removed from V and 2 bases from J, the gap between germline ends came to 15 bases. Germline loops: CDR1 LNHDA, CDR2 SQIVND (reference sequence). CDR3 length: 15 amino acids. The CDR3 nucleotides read TGTGCCAGTACCTGGACAGCTCAGGGCAATCAGCCCCAGCATTTT. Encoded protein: CASTWTAQGNQPQHF.

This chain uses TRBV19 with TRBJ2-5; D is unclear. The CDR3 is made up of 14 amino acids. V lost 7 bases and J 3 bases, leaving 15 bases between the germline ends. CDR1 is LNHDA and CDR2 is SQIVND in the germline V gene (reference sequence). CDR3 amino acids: CASTPPGGKETQYF. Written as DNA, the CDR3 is TGTGCCAGTACTCCCCCCGGCGGTAAAGAGACCCAGTACTTC.

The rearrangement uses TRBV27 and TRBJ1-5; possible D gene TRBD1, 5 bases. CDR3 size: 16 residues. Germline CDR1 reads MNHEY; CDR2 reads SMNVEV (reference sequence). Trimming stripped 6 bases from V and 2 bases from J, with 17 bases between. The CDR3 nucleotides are TGTGCCAGCAGGAACCAGGGTGCTGGCGGCAATCAGCCCCAGCATTTT. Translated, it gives CASRNQGAGGNQPQHF.

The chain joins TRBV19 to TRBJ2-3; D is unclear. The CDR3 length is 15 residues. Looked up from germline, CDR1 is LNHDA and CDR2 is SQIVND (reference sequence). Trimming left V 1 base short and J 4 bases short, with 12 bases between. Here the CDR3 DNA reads TGTGCCAGTAGTATAGTGGCCCTTACCTCAGATACGCAGTATTTT. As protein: CASSIVALTSDTQYF.

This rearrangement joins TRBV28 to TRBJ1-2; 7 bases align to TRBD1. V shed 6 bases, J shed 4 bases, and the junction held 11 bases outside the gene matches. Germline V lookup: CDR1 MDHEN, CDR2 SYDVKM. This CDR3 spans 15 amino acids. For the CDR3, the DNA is TGTGCCAGCAGCTTACTCGACAGGGTCGGCTATGGCTACACCTTC. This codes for CASSLLDRVGYGYTF.

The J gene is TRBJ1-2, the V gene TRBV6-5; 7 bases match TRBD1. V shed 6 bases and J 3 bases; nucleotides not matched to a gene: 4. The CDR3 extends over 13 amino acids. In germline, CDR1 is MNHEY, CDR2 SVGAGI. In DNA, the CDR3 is TGTGCCAGCAGCCCCACAGGGGACTATGGCTACACCTTC. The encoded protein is CASSPTGDYGYTF.

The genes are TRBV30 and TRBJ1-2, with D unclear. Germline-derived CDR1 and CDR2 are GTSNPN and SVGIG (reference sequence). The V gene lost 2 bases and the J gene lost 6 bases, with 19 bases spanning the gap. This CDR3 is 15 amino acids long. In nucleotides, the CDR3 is TGTGCCTGGAGTCCTGCCGTCTGGGCTGGCGATGGCTACACCTTC. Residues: CAWSPAVWAGDGYTF.

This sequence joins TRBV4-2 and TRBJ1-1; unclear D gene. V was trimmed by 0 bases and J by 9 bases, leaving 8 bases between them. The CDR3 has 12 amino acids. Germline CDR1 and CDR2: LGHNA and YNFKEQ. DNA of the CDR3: TGTGCCAGCAGCCAAGAGAACACCAAAGCTTTCTTT. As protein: CASSQENTKAFF.

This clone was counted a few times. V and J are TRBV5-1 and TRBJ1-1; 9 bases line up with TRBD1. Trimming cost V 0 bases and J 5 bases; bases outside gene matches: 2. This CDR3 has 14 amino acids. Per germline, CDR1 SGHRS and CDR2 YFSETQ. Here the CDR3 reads CASSLDRGQTEAFF. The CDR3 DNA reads TGCGCCAGCAGCTTGGACAGGGGGCAAACTGAAGCTTTCTTT.

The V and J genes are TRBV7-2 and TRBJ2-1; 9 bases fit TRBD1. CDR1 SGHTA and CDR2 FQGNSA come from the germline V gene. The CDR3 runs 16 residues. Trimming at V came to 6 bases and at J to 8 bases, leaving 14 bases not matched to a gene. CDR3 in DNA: TGTGCCAGCAGACTTCCCCTGGGACAGGGTGTCGATGAGCAGTTCTTC. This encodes CASRLPLGQGVDEQFF.

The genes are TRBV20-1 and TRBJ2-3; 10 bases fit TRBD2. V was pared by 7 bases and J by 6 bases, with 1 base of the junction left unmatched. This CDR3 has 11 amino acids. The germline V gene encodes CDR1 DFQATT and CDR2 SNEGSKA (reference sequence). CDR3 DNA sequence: TGCAGTGTAGCGGGAGGTGATACGCAGTATTTT. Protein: CSVAGGDTQYF.

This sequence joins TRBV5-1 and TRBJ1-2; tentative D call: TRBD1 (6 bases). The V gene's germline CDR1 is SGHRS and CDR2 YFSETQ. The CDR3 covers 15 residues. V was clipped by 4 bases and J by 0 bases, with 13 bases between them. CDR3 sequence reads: CASSDPRGTNYGYTF. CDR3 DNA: TGCGCCAGCAGCGACCCGAGGGGGACTAACTATGGCTACACCTTC.

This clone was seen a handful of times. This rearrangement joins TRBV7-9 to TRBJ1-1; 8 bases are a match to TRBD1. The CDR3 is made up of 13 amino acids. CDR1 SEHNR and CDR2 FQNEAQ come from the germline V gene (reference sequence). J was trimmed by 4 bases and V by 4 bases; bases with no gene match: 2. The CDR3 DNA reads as TGTGCCAGCAGCTATACAGGGGGCACTGAAGCTTTCTTT. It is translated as CASSYTGGTEAFF.